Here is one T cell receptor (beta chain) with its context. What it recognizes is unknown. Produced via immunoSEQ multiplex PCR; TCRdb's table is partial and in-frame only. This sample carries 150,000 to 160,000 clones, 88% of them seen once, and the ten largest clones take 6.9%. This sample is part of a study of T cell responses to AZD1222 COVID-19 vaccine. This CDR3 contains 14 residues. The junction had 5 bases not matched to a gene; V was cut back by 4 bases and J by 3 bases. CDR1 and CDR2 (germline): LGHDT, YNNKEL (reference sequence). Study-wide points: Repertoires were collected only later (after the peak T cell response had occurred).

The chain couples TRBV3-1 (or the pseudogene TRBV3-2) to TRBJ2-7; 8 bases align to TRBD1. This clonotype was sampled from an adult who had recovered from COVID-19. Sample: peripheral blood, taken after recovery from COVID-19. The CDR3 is CASSRGQGGYEQYF. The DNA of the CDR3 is TGTGCCAGCAGCCGCGGACAGGGTGGCTACGAGCAGTACTTC.